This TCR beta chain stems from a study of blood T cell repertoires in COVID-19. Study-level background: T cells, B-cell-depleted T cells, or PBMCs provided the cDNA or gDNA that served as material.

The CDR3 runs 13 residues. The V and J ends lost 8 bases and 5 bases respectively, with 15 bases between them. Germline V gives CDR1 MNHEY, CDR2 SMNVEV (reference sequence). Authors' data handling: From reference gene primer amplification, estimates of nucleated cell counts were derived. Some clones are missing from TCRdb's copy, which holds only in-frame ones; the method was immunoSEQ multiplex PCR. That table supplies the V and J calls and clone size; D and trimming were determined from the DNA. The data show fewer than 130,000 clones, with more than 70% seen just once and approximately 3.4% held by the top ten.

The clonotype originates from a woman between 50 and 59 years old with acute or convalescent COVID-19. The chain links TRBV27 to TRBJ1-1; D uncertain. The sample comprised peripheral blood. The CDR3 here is CASGPRRRTEAFF. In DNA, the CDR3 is TGTGCCAGCGGTCCAAGGCGGAGGACTGAAGCTTTCTTT.